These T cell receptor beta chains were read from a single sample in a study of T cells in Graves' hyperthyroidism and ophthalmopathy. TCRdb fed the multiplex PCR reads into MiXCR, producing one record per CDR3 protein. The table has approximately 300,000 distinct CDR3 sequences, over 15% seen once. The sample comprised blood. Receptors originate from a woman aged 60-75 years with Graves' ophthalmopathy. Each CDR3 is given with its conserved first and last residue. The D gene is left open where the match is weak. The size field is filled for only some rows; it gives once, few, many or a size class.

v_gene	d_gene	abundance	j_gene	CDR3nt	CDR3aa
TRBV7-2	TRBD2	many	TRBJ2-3	TGTGCCAGCAGCCCTACTCTAGCGGGGGGACTCACAGATACGCAGTATTTT	CASSPTLAGGLTDTQYF
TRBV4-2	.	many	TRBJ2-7	TGTGCCAGCAGCCAAGATCGGACACTGGGATACGAGCAGTACTTC	CASSQDRTLGYEQYF
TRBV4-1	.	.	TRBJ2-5	TGCGCCAGCAGCCACTATGGGACCCGCGGAGAGACCCAGTACTTC	CASSHYGTRGETQYF
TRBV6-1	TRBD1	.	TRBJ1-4	TGTGCCAGCAGTATTGGGACAGGTTCCCCGAGTGAAAAACTGTTTTTT	CASSIGTGSPSEKLFF
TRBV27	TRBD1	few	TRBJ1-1	TGTGCCAGCAGTTTGGGGGCAGGGGGCTACACTGAAGCTTTCTTT	CASSLGAGGYTEAFF
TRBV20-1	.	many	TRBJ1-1	TGCAGTGCCACACCTGGGGGGAGTTGGGGCACTGAAGCTTTCTTT	CSATPGGSWGTEAFF
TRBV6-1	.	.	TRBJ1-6	TGTGCCAGCAGACGAGGATATTCACCCCTCCACTTT	CASRRGYSPLHF
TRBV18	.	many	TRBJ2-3	TGTGCCAGCTCACCGGACTTAACTAGCACAGATACGCAGTATTTT	CASSPDLTSTDTQYF
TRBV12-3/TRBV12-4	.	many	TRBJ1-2	TGTGCCAGCAGTTCAGAAAACTATGGCTACACCTTC	CASSSENYGYTF
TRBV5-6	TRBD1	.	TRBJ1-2	TGTGCCAGCAGCTTAGAGGGGGCAAACTATGGCTACACCTTC	CASSLEGANYGYTF
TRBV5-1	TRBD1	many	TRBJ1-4	TGCGCCAGCAGCCTACAGGGGTCGGAGGGTGAAAAACTGTTTTTT	CASSLQGSEGEKLFF
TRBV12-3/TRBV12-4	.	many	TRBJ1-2	TGTGCCAGCAGTTTAAGTCGGGGGCGGGGTGGCTACACCTTC	CASSLSRGRGGYTF
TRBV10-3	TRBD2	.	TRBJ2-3	TGTGCCATCAGTTCCGGCGGGGGTAGCACAGATACGCAGTATTTT	CAISSGGGSTDTQYF
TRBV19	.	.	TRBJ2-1	TGTGCCAGTAAAATCCCTCCGTTTGATGAGCAGTTCTTC	CASKIPPFDEQFF
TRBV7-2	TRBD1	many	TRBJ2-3	TGTGCCAGCAGCTTTGCCGGGACAGGGACGGCAGATACGCAGTATTTT	CASSFAGTGTADTQYF
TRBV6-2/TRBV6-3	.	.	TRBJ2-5	TGTGCCAGCAGTTACGGACAGAATCAAGAGACCCAGTACTTC	CASSYGQNQETQYF